Each of the 15 T cell receptor beta chains below was sequenced from the same sample in a study of control samples from healthy donors and cancer patients. Produced via immunoSEQ multiplex PCR; TCRdb's table is partial and in-frame only. Found here are approximately 150,000 clones, 96% of them singletons; the top ten hold over 0.9%. Sequenced input: blood. These receptors came from a woman aged 25 to 39 in good health.

The chain joins TRBV6-6 to TRBJ2-7; TRBD2 aligns across 10 bases. Germline assignment: CDR1 MNHNY and CDR2 SVGAGI (reference sequence). J was trimmed by 7 bases and V by 1 base; bases with no gene match: 10. The CDR3 is 16 amino acids. CDR3 loop: CASSYLSSGGLGEQYF. CDR3 DNA sequence: TGTGCCAGCAGTTACTTGAGTAGCGGGGGGTTAGGAGAGCAGTACTTC.

The chain recombines TRBV7-3 with TRBJ2-7; the D is unclear. This CDR3 contains 13 residues. The ends were cut back, 3 bases at V and 8 bases at J, with 14 bases in the middle. Germline values: CDR1 SGHTA, CDR2 FQGTGA. The CDR3 loop reads CASSFLPSQQQYF. The CDR3, as DNA: TGTGCCAGCAGCTTTTTGCCCTCCCAGCAGCAGTACTTC.

The rearrangement uses TRBV4-2 and TRBJ1-4; perhaps TRBD1 as D (5 bases). The length of the CDR3 is 14 residues. Germline CDR1 reads LGHNA; CDR2 reads YNFKEQ. V lost 4 bases and J lost 5, with 11 bases in between. This chain's CDR3 is CASSLGQGNEKLFF. For the CDR3, the DNA is TGTGCCAGCAGCCTAGGCCAGGGCAATGAAAAACTGTTTTTT.

This CDR3 reads CASSLDPRDYGYTF. CDR3 nucleotide sequence: TGTGCCAGCAGCTTAGATCCCAGGGACTATGGCTACACCTTC. The gene calls are TRBV7-9 and TRBJ1-2; maybe TRBD1 (5 bases). Germline loops: CDR1 SEHNR, CDR2 FQNEAQ (reference sequence). This CDR3 has 14 residues. V lost 1 base and J lost 3, with 9 bases in between.

The J gene is TRBJ2-1, the V gene TRBV15; TRBD2 might be the D (7 bases). The length of the CDR3 is 16 residues. Trimming removed 1 base at V and 2 bases at J, with 12 bases between. Looked up from germline, CDR1 is LNHNV and CDR2 is YYDKDF (reference sequence). CDR3 in DNA: TGTGCCACCAGCAGAGCTCGGGGGGCGCCCTACAATGAGCAGTTCTTC. This sequence encodes CATSRARGAPYNEQFF.

The CDR3 nucleotides are TGTGCCAGCACGGCGGGGGCGAGCTACACCTTC. This translates into CASTAGASYTF. The chain uses TRBV6-5 and TRBJ1-2; D perhaps matches TRBD1 (6 bases). V lost 7 bases and J lost 9, with 12 bases in between. Per germline, CDR1 MNHEY and CDR2 SVGAGI. This CDR3 has 11 residues.

The rearrangement links TRBV5-1 to TRBJ1-2; D not resolved. Trimming pared 0 bases from V and 0 bases from J, leaving 12 bases between. The CDR3 runs 16 residues. Germline V lookup: CDR1 SGHRS, CDR2 YFSETQ. The DNA of the CDR3 is TGCGCCAGCAGCTTGGCCCCGGCATCCTCTAACTATGGCTACACCTTC. This gives the protein CASSLAPASSNYGYTF.

The chain combines TRBV6-5 with TRBJ1-5, with D unclear. Germline V lookup: CDR1 MNHEY, CDR2 SVGAGI. CDR3 length: 13 residues. V was pared by 10 bases and J by 7 bases, with 17 bases between. CDR3 in amino acids: CATSPDMGQPQHF. DNA for the CDR3: TGTGCCACCTCCCCGGATATGGGGCAGCCCCAGCATTTT.

The chain carries TRBV6-5 and TRBJ2-7; 7 bases map to TRBD1. This CDR3 contains 15 residues. The trim removed 0 bases at V and 2 bases at J, leaving 4 bases unmatched. Per germline, CDR1 MNHEY and CDR2 SVGAGI. The CDR3, as DNA: TGTGCCAGCAGTTACTCCCGGGACAGAGCCTACGAGCAGTACTTC. This encodes CASSYSRDRAYEQYF.

This clone was detected only once. Here the CDR3 DNA reads TGTGCCAGCAGCTCAGCCGACAGGGTCAACTATGGCTACACCTTC. Translated, it gives CASSSADRVNYGYTF. This sequence joins TRBV7-2 and TRBJ1-2; 7 nucleotides match TRBD1. This CDR3 spans 15 amino acids. Looked up from germline, CDR1 is SGHTA and CDR2 is FQGNSA. After removal of 4 bases from V and 2 bases from J, the junction contained 7 bases not matched to a gene.

The rearrangement joins TRBV7-2 to TRBJ2-7; 10 positions agree with TRBD1. In germline, CDR1 is SGHTA, CDR2 FQGNSA. CDR3 length: 15 residues. With 5 bases clipped from V and 4 bases from J, the junction kept 8 bases outside the gene matches. CDR3 sequence (DNA): TGTGCCAGCAGCCTGAGACAGGGGGCGAAATACGAGCAGTACTTC. It encodes CASSLRQGAKYEQYF.

The rearrangement joins TRBV3-1 (or the pseudogene TRBV3-2) to TRBJ1-5; 7 bases agree with TRBD1. The germline V gene encodes CDR1 LGHDT and CDR2 YNNKEL (reference sequence). This CDR3 is 14 amino acids long. V shed 5 bases and J 5 bases; nucleotides not matched to a gene: 6. CDR3 in amino acids: CASSTQGGDQPQHF. The CDR3, as DNA: TGTGCCAGCAGCACCCAGGGGGGCGATCAGCCCCAGCATTTT.

The gene calls are TRBV5-5 and TRBJ1-1; a weak D match, TRBD1 (6 bases). The CDR3 has 16 amino acids. Between the trimmed V and J ends, which lost 2 bases and 0 bases, there was a span of 14 bases. Looked up from germline, CDR1 is SGHKS and CDR2 is YYEKEE (reference sequence). CDR3 residues: CASSFRGASMNTEAFF. CDR3 nucleotide sequence: TGTGCCAGCAGCTTTAGGGGGGCTTCGATGAACACTGAAGCTTTCTTT.

This chain links TRBV27 with TRBJ1-5, with 7 bases lining up with TRBD1. The V segment lost 4 bases and the J segment 0 bases; nucleotides outside the gene matches: 3. The CDR3 loop spans 15 amino acids. Germline CDR1 reads MNHEY; CDR2 reads SMNVEV (reference sequence). The CDR3 DNA reads as TGTGCCAGCAGTTCGACAGGGAGTAGCAATCAGCCCCAGCATTTT. It codes for CASSSTGSSNQPQHF.

The chain recombines TRBV3-1 (or the pseudogene TRBV3-2) with TRBJ2-2; possibly TRBD1 for D (5 bases). Germline CDR1 is LGHDT and CDR2 is YNNKEL (reference sequence). With 1 base removed from V and 1 base from J, the gap between germline ends came to 10 bases. The CDR3 extends over 16 amino acids. CDR3 protein: CASSQGAGWNTGELFF. CDR3 in DNA: TGTGCCAGCAGCCAAGGGGCAGGGTGGAACACCGGGGAGCTGTTTTTT.